This T cell receptor (beta chain) was observed in a study of T-cell memory formation after mild COVID-19. Study information: Clusters were largely donor specific. Study results and caveats: A balance of CD4 and CD8 characterized clones contracting day 15 to 85, whereas later expanders leaned CD4+.

TCRdb analysed the 5' RACE reads with MiXCR anew, one entry per CDR3 protein. In the table there are some 350,000 distinct CDR3 sequences, about 16% of which are singletons. Germline CDR1 SGHTA, CDR2 FQGTGA. The CDR3 covers 15 residues. V was cut by 6 bases and J by 5 bases, with 14 bases left in between. There are a few counts of this clonotype. Its antigen is still unknown. Sequences were obtained from PBMCs or a T cell subset sorted from them (not recorded which). This chain uses TRBV7-3 with TRBJ1-6; D uncertain. The origin of this receptor is a man aged 18 to 29 who had mild COVID-19 (a few samples of this study predate the infection). Cell type and time point are not known. This chain's CDR3 is CASRGESGNNSPLHF. The DNA for the CDR3 is TGTGCCAGCAGAGGCGAGTCCGGTAATAATTCACCCCTCCACTTT.